This TCR beta chain was profiled in a study of lymphopenia after photon versus proton radiotherapy. The germline CDR1 and CDR2 sequences are SGHAT and FQNNGV. The V end lost 2 bases, the J end lost 4 bases, and 9 bases lay between the germline ends. The CDR3 has 14 residues. Study-wide results and caveats: Photon-treated patients lost naive T cells and TCR diversity; proton-treated stayed stable. Post-nadir diversity loss with photons came from oligoclonal expansion, particularly CD8+ Temra cells.

The protocol was immunoSEQ multiplex PCR, while the TCRdb copy is restricted to in-frame clones and leaves out a portion. The data contain more than 15,000 clones, approximately 86% of them seen just once; the ten biggest clones take up 50% to 60%. Comment on this clone: Its antigen is undetermined.

The V call is TRBV11-2, the J call TRBJ2-1; D might be TRBD1 (6 bases). The source material was peripheral blood, sampled from a patient treated with proton-based radiotherapy. This TCR was recovered from a woman aged 55-75 years with cholangiocarcinoma. Some clones in this sample may be carry-over from other donors' samples. The CDR3 nucleotides are TGTGCCAGCAGCTTATTGGGGACATACAATGAGCAGTTCTTC. As protein: CASSLLGTYNEQFF. Full variable domain (missing parts from reference TRBV11-2 and TRBJ2-1): EAGVAQSPRYKIIEKRQSVAFWCNPISGHATLYWYQQILGQGPKLLIQFQNNGVVDDSQLPKDRFSAERLKGVDSTLKIQPAKLEDSAVYLCASSLLGTYNEQFFGPGTRLTVL.